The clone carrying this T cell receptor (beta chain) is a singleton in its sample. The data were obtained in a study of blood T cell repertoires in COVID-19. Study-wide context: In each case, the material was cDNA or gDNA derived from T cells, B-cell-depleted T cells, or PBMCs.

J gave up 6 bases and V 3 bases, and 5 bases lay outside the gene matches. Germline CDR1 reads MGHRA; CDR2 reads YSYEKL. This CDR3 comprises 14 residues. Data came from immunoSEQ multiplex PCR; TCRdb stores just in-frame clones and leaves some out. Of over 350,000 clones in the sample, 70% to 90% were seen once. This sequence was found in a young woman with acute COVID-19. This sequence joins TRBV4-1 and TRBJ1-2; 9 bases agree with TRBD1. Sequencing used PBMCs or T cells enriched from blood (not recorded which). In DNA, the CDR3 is TGCGCCAGCAGCCATGCCTACAGGGGGCATGGCTACACCTTC. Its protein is CASSHAYRGHGYTF.